This T cell receptor beta chain was documented in a study of shared clonotypes between healthy human individuals. On the study more broadly: There were three CD4 naive, three CD4 memory, two CD8 naive and one CD8 memory plates per donor. Study conclusions and caveats: Naive CD4 clonotypes overlapped across a handful of donors at around 4.8%.

Within Nashville, Tennessee resided all donors, each a Caucasian adult. Subsets obtained from CD4+ cells comprised CD45RA+ naive and CD45RA-negative memory cells. This CDR3 contains 19 residues. V lost 3 bases and J lost 10; bases outside the gene matches: 17. Germline V lookup: CDR1 SGHTA, CDR2 FQGNSA. TCRdb's copy holds only in-frame clones and misses some; the assay was immunoSEQ multiplex PCR. The profile covers about 770,000 clones, with roughly 72% appearing a single time and under 2% taken by the ten largest. Remarks on this clone: What it recognizes is unknown.

The J gene is TRBJ2-1, the V gene TRBV7-2; 14 nucleotides line up with TRBD2. The TCR comes from a woman aged 25 to 39 in good health. The specimen was memory CD4+ T cells sorted from blood. Subset defined: CD45RA-negative fraction. CDR3 in DNA: TGTGCCAGCAGCTTCCGGGGACAGGCGGGACTAGCGGGAGATCCCGAGCAGTTCTTC. Amino acid sequence: CASSFRGQAGLAGDPEQFF.